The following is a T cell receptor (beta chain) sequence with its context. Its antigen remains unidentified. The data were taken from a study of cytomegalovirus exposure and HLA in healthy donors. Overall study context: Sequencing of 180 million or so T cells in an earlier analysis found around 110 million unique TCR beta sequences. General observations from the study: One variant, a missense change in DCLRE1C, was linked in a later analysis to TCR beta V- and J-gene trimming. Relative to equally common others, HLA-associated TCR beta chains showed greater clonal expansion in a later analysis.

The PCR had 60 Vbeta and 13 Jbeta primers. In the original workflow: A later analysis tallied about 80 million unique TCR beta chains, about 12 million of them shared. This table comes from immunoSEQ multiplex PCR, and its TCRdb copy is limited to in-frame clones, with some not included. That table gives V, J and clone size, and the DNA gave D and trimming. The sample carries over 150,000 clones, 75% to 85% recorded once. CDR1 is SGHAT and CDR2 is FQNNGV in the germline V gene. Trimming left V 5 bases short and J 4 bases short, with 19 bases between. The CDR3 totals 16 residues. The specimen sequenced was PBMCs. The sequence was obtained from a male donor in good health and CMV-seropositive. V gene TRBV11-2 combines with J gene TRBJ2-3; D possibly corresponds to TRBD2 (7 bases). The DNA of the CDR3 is TGTGCCAGCAGCCGCTTCGACGGGGGGCCCCCAGATACGCAGTATTTT. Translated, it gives CASSRFDGGPPDTQYF.